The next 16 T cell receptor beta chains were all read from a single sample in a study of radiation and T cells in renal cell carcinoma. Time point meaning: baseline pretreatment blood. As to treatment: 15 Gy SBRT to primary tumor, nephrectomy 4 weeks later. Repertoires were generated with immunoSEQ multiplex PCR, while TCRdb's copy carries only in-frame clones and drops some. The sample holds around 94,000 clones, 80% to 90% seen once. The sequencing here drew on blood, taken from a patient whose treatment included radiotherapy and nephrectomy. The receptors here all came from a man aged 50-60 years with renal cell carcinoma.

This CDR3 is CASSLVIGGGYTF. The CDR3 DNA is TGTGCCAGCAGCTTGGTTATTGGTGGCGGCTACACCTTC. The rearrangement links TRBV5-8 to TRBJ1-2; D not certain. This CDR3 is built from 13 residues. Germline V gives CDR1 SGHTS, CDR2 YDEGEE. Trimming shortened V by 0 bases and J by 8 bases, and 11 bases separated the two germline ends.

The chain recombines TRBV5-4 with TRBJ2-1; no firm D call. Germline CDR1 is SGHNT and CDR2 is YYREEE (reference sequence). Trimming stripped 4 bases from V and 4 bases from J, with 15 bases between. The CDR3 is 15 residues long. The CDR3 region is CASSPGDLRYNEQFF. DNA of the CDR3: TGTGCCAGCAGCCCAGGAGATCTACGTTACAATGAGCAGTTCTTC.

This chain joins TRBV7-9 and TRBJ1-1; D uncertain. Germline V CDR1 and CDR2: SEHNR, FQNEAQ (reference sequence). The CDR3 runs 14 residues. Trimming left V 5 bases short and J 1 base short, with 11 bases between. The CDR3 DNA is TGTGCCAGCAGCCGTGGGTCAGGGAACACTGAAGCTTTCTTT. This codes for CASSRGSGNTEAFF.

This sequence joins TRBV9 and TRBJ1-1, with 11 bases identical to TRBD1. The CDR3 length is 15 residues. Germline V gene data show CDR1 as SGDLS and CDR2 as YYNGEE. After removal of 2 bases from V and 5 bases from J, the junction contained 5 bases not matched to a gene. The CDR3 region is CASSVGQGAQTEAFF. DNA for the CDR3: TGTGCCAGCAGCGTCGGACAGGGGGCGCAAACTGAAGCTTTCTTT.

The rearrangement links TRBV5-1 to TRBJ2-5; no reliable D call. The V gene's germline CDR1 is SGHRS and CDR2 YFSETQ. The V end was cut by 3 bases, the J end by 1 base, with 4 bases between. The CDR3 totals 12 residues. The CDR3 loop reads CASSSGQETQYF. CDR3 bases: TGCGCCAGCAGCTCCGGCCAAGAGACCCAGTACTTC.

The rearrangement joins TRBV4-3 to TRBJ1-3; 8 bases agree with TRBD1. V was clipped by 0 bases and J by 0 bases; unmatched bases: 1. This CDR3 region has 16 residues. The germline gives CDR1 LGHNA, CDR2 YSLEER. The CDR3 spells CASSQDRGPSGNTIYF. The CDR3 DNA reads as TGCGCCAGCAGCCAAGACAGGGGGCCCTCTGGAAACACCATATATTTT.

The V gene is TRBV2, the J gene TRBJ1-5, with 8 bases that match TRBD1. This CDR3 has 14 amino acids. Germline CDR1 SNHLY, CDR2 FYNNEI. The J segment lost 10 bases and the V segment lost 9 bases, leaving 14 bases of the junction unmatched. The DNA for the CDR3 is TGTGCCAGTGACACCCAAGGACAGGGCGTCCCCCAGCATTTT. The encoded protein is CASDTQGQGVPQHF.

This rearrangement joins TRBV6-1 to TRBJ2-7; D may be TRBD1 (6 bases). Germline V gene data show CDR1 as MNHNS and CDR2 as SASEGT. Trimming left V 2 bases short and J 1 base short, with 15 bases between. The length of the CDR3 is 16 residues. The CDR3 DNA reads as TGTGCCAGCAGTGAACAGGGGTTCGAGAGGTCCTACGAGCAGTACTTC. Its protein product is CASSEQGFERSYEQYF.

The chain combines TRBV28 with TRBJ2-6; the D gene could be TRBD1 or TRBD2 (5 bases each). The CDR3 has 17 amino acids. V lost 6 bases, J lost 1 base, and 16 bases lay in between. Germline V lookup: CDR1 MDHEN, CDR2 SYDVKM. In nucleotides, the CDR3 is TGTGCCAGCAGGCAGGGAAAGCGGATTTCTGGGGCCAACGTCCTGACTTTC. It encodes CASRQGKRISGANVLTF.

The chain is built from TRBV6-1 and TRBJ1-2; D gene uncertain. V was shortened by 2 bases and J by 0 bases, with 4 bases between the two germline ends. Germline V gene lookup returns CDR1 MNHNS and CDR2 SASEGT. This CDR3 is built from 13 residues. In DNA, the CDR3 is TGTGCCAGCAGTGAAAGTACTAACTATGGCTACACCTTC. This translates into CASSESTNYGYTF.

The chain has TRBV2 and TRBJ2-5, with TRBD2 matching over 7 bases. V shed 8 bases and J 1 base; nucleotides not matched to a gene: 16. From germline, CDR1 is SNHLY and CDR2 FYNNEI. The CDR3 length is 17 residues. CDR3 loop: CASSNAGASGLQETQYF. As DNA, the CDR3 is TGTGCCAGCTCTAACGCTGGGGCTAGCGGACTCCAAGAGACCCAGTACTTC.

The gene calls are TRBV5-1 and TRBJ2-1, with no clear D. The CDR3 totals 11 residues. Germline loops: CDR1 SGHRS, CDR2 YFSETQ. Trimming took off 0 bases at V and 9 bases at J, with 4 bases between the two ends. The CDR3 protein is CASSLDSEQFF. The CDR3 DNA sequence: TGCGCCAGCAGCTTGGATAGTGAGCAGTTCTTC.

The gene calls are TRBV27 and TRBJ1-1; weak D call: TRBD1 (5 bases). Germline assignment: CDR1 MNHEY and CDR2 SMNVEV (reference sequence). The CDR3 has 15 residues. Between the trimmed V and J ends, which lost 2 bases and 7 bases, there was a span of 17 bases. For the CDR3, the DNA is TGTGCCAGCAGTTTAGAGGGGCCAGGCTCTTATGAAGCTTTCTTT. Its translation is CASSLEGPGSYEAFF.

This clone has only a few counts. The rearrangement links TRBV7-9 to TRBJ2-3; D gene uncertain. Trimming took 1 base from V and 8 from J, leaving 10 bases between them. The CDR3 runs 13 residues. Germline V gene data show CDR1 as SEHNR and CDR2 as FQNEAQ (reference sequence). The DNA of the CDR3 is TGTGCCAGCAGCTTAGAGCAGTCGGGTACGCAGTATTTT. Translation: CASSLEQSGTQYF.

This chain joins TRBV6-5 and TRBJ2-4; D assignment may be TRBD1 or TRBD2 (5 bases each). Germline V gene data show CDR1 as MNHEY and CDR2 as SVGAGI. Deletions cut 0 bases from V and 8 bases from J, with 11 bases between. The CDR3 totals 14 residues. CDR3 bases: TGTGCCAGCAGTTACTCAGGGACCATCCACATTCAGTACTTC. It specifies CASSYSGTIHIQYF.

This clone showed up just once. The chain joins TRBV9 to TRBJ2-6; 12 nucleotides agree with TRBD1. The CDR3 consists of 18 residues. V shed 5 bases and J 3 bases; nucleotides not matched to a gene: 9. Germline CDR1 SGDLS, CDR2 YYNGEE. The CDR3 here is CASSGRDRGPFGANVLTF. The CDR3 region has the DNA TGTGCCAGCAGTGGCCGGGACAGGGGGCCGTTTGGGGCCAACGTCCTGACTTTC.